This T cell receptor beta chain was profiled in a study of control samples from healthy donors and cancer patients. Measured with immunoSEQ multiplex PCR; TCRdb has only the in-frame clones, and not every one. The sample records just over 80,000 clones, approximately 89% being singletons. This CDR3 is 15 amino acids long. Trimming pared 5 bases from V and 0 bases from J, leaving 10 bases between. The germline gives CDR1 SEHNR, CDR2 FQNEAQ (reference sequence). The J gene is TRBJ2-2, the V gene TRBV7-9, with D unresolved. Sequences were obtained from blood. The sequence derives from a man in his forties or fifties in good health. CDR3 in DNA: TGTGCCAGCAGCCCCCCGAGCCCGAACACCGGGGAGCTGTTTTTT. Translation gives CASSPPSPNTGELFF.